The rows below give T cell receptor beta chains drawn from one sample of a study of radiotherapy plus CTLA-4 blockade in lung cancer. This table comes from immunoSEQ multiplex PCR, and its TCRdb copy is limited to in-frame clones, with some not included. The repertoire holds roughly 73,000 clones, with over 75% as singletons. The material was peripheral blood, obtained from a patient treated with radiotherapy plus ipilimumab. Source of these receptors: a human donor with non-small cell lung cancer that progressed on radiotherapy plus ipilimumab. Each CDR3 is given with its conserved first and last residue. The D gene is left open where the match is weak. Rows give clone size only sometimes, using once, few, many, or a class for an expanded clone.

length,J,V,D,size,DNA,CDR3
16,TRBJ2-6,TRBV27,.,.,TGTGCCAGCAGTTTATCGATCGACACTGGGGCCAACGTCCTGACTTTC,CASSLSIDTGANVLTF
14,TRBJ1-1,TRBV6-6,TRBD1,.,TGTGCCAGCAGTGAGAGGGGGCCGGGAACTGAAGCTTTCTTT,CASSERGPGTEAFF
15,TRBJ1-5,TRBV18,.,.,TGTGCCAGCTCACCGGCGACTAACCTCAATCAGCCCCAGCATTTT,CASSPATNLNQPQHF
18,TRBJ1-5,TRBV19,.,.,TGTGCCAGTAGTATAGTGATCGGGGGGCGAGAGAGCAATCAGCCCCAGCATTTT,CASSIVIGGRESNQPQHF
15,TRBJ2-3,TRBV19,.,.,TGTGCCAGTAGTCCCAGGGAGTTTAGCACAGATACGCAGTATTTT,CASSPREFSTDTQYF
13,TRBJ2-7,TRBV30,.,.,TGTGCCTGGAGTGTAGCGATCAGGGACGAGCAGTACTTC,CAWSVAIRDEQYF
14,TRBJ2-5,TRBV27,.,.,TGTGCCAGCAGTTTATACCGAGGTCAAGAGACCCAGTACTTC,CASSLYRGQETQYF
15,TRBJ2-2,TRBV19,.,.,TGTGCCAGTAGTGTTGGGGTCAAGGGCACCGGGGAGCTGTTTTTT,CASSVGVKGTGELFF
16,TRBJ2-2,TRBV11-2,TRBD2,.,TGTGCCAGCAGCTTAGGTAGCGGGAGTCTTTCCGGGGAGCTGTTTTTT,CASSLGSGSLSGELFF
15,TRBJ2-1,TRBV28,TRBD2,.,TGTGCCAGCAGTTTTATGCGGGAGGGCCTGGGTGAGCAGTTCTTC,CASSFMREGLGEQFF
15,TRBJ2-5,TRBV5-1,TRBD1,once,TGCGCCAGCAGCTTGGGGGGACAGATACAAGAGACCCAGTACTTC,CASSLGGQIQETQYF
16,TRBJ1-3,TRBV19,TRBD1,.,TGTGCCAGCTCTCACAGGGGCTCTACCTCTGGAAACACCATATATTTT,CASSHRGSTSGNTIYF
17,TRBJ2-1,TRBV27,TRBD2,.,TGTGCCAGCAGTACTATCCTGGGACTAGCGGTTTACAATGAGCAGTTCTTC,CASSTILGLAVYNEQFF
15,TRBJ2-3,TRBV7-3,TRBD2,.,TGTGCCAGCAAAGGGGGAGCGGGAGGACCAGATACGCAGTATTTT,CASKGGAGGPDTQYF
14,TRBJ1-2,TRBV4-2,.,.,TGTGCCAGCAGCCAAGTCGGAGACGTTTCTAGCTACACCTTC,CASSQVGDVSSYTF
16,TRBJ2-3,TRBV5-8,.,.,TGTGCCAGCAGCTTGTTCCCTAGCGTTGTCCCAGATACGCAGTATTTT,CASSLFPSVVPDTQYF
14,TRBJ2-1,TRBV9,.,.,TGTGCCAGCAGCCACCAGGGACTGTATAATGAGCAGTTCTTC,CASSHQGLYNEQFF
14,TRBJ2-2,TRBV13,.,.,TGTGCCAGCAGGTTACTGGGGCTCACCGGGGAGCTGTTTTTT,CASRLLGLTGELFF
14,TRBJ1-4,TRBV2,.,.,TGTGCCAGCAGTGAAGATCCACTTAATGAAAAACTGTTTTTT,CASSEDPLNEKLFF
16,TRBJ2-2,TRBV5-6,.,.,TGTGCCAGCAGCTTACAGGGCGTCGCGAACACCGGGGAGCTGTTTTTT,CASSLQGVANTGELFF
13,TRBJ1-5,TRBV28,.,.,TGTGCCAGCACAGGGCCGAGCAATCAGCCCCAGCATTTT,CASTGPSNQPQHF
15,TRBJ1-1,TRBV5-1,.,.,TGCGCCAGCAGCTTGCGAGACTGGAGGGAGACTGAAGCTTTCTTT,CASSLRDWRETEAFF
13,TRBJ1-2,TRBV2,TRBD1,.,TGTGCCAGCAAATTACAGGGGTACTATGGCTACACCTTC,CASKLQGYYGYTF
16,TRBJ1-4,TRBV28,.,.,TGTGCCAGCAGCTCTCTTTGGACCCGAACTAATGAAAAACTGTTTTTT,CASSSLWTRTNEKLFF
14,TRBJ2-7,TRBV5-1,.,.,TGCGCCAGCAGCCCAGGGGGGGGCGCCTACGAGCAGTACTTC,CASSPGGGAYEQYF
14,TRBJ2-3,TRBV6-5,TRBD2,.,TGTGCCAGCAGTCTAGCGGGAGTGGCAGATACGCAGTATTTT,CASSLAGVADTQYF
13,TRBJ1-5,TRBV19,.,.,TGTGCCAGTAGTAGCCAGGTGTACCAGCCCCAGCATTTT,CASSSQVYQPQHF
15,TRBJ1-2,TRBV5-1,.,once,TGCGCCAGCAGCTTGGGGGCAGGGACAAGGTATGGCTACACCTTC,CASSLGAGTRYGYTF
14,TRBJ1-1,TRBV9,.,.,TGTGCCAGCAGCGAAGGGCTACAGGGACCTGAAGCTTTCTTT,CASSEGLQGPEAFF
12,TRBJ1-5,TRBV10-1,.,.,TGCGCCAGCAGTGACAACAATCAGCCCCAGCATTTT,CASSDNNQPQHF
12,TRBJ1-6,TRBV27,.,.,TGTGCCAGCAGTCCTCTATATTCACCCCTCCACTTT,CASSPLYSPLHF
17,TRBJ2-3,TRBV5-1,.,once,TGCGCCAGCAGCTTGGAATCATTCCGGGTCTCCACAGATACGCAGTATTTT,CASSLESFRVSTDTQYF
15,TRBJ1-5,TRBV18,.,.,TGTGCCAGCTCACCATCCTCAATCTCCAATCAGCCCCAGCATTTT,CASSPSSISNQPQHF
11,TRBJ1-1,TRBV27,.,.,TGTGCCAGCAGCGAGAACACTGAAGCTTTCTTT,CASSENTEAFF
14,TRBJ2-1,TRBV6-5,TRBD1,.,TGTGCCAGCACCTTGGGACAGGGCCTCAATGAGCAGTTCTTC,CASTLGQGLNEQFF
18,TRBJ2-2,TRBV27,TRBD2,once,TGTGCCAGCAGTTCCCCCACTAGCGGGAGGGCCGGAGCCGGGGAGCTGTTTTTT,CASSSPTSGRAGAGELFF
13,TRBJ1-2,TRBV28,.,.,TGTGCCAGCAGGGTGACAGGCAACTATGGCTACACCTTC,CASRVTGNYGYTF
17,TRBJ2-5,TRBV4-1,.,.,TGCGCCAGCAGCCAAGATCCCCCCGGGACACAACAAGAGACCCAGTACTTC,CASSQDPPGTQQETQYF
15,TRBJ1-5,TRBV18,TRBD1,.,TGTGCCAGCTCACCGGGACAGGGCCCAAATCAGCCCCAGCATTTT,CASSPGQGPNQPQHF
15,TRBJ2-1,TRBV11-1,TRBD2,few,TGTGCCAGCAGTTGGACTAGCGGGAGTAGCGATGAGCAGTTCTTC,CASSWTSGSSDEQFF
14,TRBJ2-5,TRBV30,TRBD2,.,TGTGCCTGGAGTTTAGCGGGAATCGGAGAGACCCAGTACTTC,CAWSLAGIGETQYF
15,TRBJ2-7,TRBV18,.,.,TGTGCCAGCTCACCCGCCGCAGGTCAACTCTACGAGCAGTACTTC,CASSPAAGQLYEQYF
14,TRBJ2-7,TRBV28,.,few,TGTGCCAGCACCCCAACGGCTTTAGGGGGCGAGCAGTACTTC,CASTPTALGGEQYF
13,TRBJ2-3,TRBV15,.,.,TGTGCCACCAGCAGGGGTATAGGAGATACGCAGTATTTT,CATSRGIGDTQYF
15,TRBJ2-1,TRBV14,.,.,TGTGCCAGCAGCCCGCGTACAGGGATCGGCGATGAGCAGTTCTTC,CASSPRTGIGDEQFF
17,TRBJ2-5,TRBV10-3,TRBD2,once,TGTGCCATCAGTGACAGCTTAAGGCCTAGCGGACAAGAGACCCAGTACTTC,CAISDSLRPSGQETQYF
15,TRBJ2-5,TRBV6-5,.,.,TGTGCCAGCAGTTATGGGTGGGAGAAAACGGAGACCCAGTACTTC,CASSYGWEKTETQYF
16,TRBJ2-3,TRBV19,TRBD2,.,TGTGCCAGTAAGTTGGAAGCGGGATTGCCTGCAGATACGCAGTATTTT,CASKLEAGLPADTQYF
14,TRBJ2-1,TRBV2,TRBD2,.,TGTGCCAGCAATTTAGCGGGAGACTACAATGAGCAGTTCTTC,CASNLAGDYNEQFF
16,TRBJ1-5,TRBV27,TRBD1,once,TGTGCCAGCAGTTTTCGGAGGGACAGGGGGTATCAGCCCCAGCATTTT,CASSFRRDRGYQPQHF
11,TRBJ2-7,TRBV30,.,.,TGTGCCTGGAGGTCTACTGGCGAGCAGTACTTC,CAWRSTGEQYF
16,TRBJ1-1,TRBV7-9,.,.,TGTGCCAGCAGCCTCAAGAACAAAGGGAGAGGCACTGAAGCTTTCTTT,CASSLKNKGRGTEAFF
15,TRBJ1-3,TRBV6-5,.,.,TGTGCCAGCAGTTACTCGAGGCCACCTGGAAACACCATATATTTT,CASSYSRPPGNTIYF